The 21 T cell receptor beta chains given below trace back to one sample, sequenced in a study of cytomegalovirus exposure and HLA in healthy donors. Data came from immunoSEQ multiplex PCR; TCRdb stores just in-frame clones and leaves some out. The sample records over 120,000 clones, roughly 87% being singletons. The source material was PBMCs. These receptors came from a man aged 18 to 30 in good health and CMV-seropositive.

The chain employs TRBV6-4 and TRBJ2-6, with 8 bases lining up with TRBD1. CDR3 size: 17 residues. V lost 6 bases and J lost 2; bases outside the gene matches: 9. Germline values: CDR1 MRHNA, CDR2 SNTAGT. This CDR3 is CASSRSSGQAGANVLTF. The CDR3 DNA reads as TGTGCCAGCAGCCGATCCTCGGGACAGGCTGGGGCCAACGTCCTGACTTTC.

The chain combines TRBV19 with TRBJ1-2, with D unresolved. From germline, CDR1 is LNHDA and CDR2 SQIVND (reference sequence). Trimming stripped 4 bases from V and 0 bases from J, with 15 bases between. The CDR3 consists of 16 residues. Here the CDR3 DNA reads TGTGCCAGTAGTAGAGGTTGGGAGATAGCTAACTATGGCTACACCTTC. The encoded protein is CASSRGWEIANYGYTF.

The chain has TRBV7-8 and TRBJ1-1; 7 bases align to TRBD1. The ends lost 5 bases at V and 7 bases at J; junction bases unmatched: 7. The CDR3 covers 13 residues. CDR1 is SGHVS, CDR2 FQNEAQ, per germline. CDR3 protein: CASSLGTALEAFF. CDR3 in DNA: TGTGCCAGCAGCCTTGGGACAGCACTTGAAGCTTTCTTT.

The rearrangement links TRBV7-9 to TRBJ2-7, with D possibly matching TRBD1 (7 bases). V dropped 5 bases and J dropped 6 bases, with 17 bases sitting between them. The CDR3 is made up of 14 amino acids. CDR1 is SEHNR and CDR2 is FQNEAQ in the germline V gene (reference sequence). The chain's CDR3 is CASSPSRQGGEQYF. CDR3 DNA: TGTGCCAGCAGCCCTTCGAGACAGGGAGGCGAGCAGTACTTC.

The chain carries TRBV6-5 and TRBJ2-5; 12 bases fit TRBD2. CDR1 MNHEY and CDR2 SVGAGI come from the germline V gene. The CDR3 has 15 amino acids. After removal of 5 bases from V and 5 bases from J, the junction contained 6 bases not matched to a gene. In nucleotides, the CDR3 is TGTGCCAGCAGTCTCGGACTAGCGGGGTGGGAGACCCAGTACTTC. Amino acids: CASSLGLAGWETQYF.

This chain uses TRBV5-1 with TRBJ1-1; D unresolved. Trimming stripped 10 bases from V and 7 bases from J, with 23 bases between. The CDR3 contains 14 residues. Germline V lookup: CDR1 SGHRS, CDR2 YFSETQ. The CDR3 loop reads CASEAGGTVGEAFF. CDR3 DNA sequence: TGCGCCTCTGAAGCAGGAGGAACGGTCGGTGAAGCTTTCTTT.

This chain uses TRBV10-3 with TRBJ1-1, with D possibly matching TRBD1 (5 bases). Trimming stripped 8 bases from V and 6 bases from J, with 13 bases between. The CDR3 is made up of 12 amino acids. From germline, CDR1 is ENHRY and CDR2 SYGVKD. Here the CDR3 DNA reads TGTGCCATCGGGCAACAGGACGCTGAAGCTTTCTTT. It encodes CAIGQQDAEAFF.

The rearrangement links TRBV19 to TRBJ1-2; 7 nucleotides match TRBD1. V lost 2 bases and J lost 4; bases outside the gene matches: 1. The CDR3 extends over 13 amino acids. Germline V gene lookup returns CDR1 LNHDA and CDR2 SQIVND (reference sequence). The CDR3 region is CASSIRDSYGYTF. In nucleotides, the CDR3 is TGTGCCAGTAGTATACGGGACAGCTATGGCTACACCTTC. Looking up the rest from reference TRBV19 and TRBJ1-2 gives the full variable domain: DGGITQSPKYLFRKEGQNVTLSCEQNLNHDAMYWYRQDPGQGLRLIYYSQIVNDFQKGDIAEGYSVSREKKESFPLTVTSAQKNPTAFYLCASSIRDSYGYTFGSGTRLTVV.

The chain combines TRBV6-5 with TRBJ1-2; no reliable D call. Germline V gives CDR1 MNHEY, CDR2 SVGAGI. CDR3 size: 12 residues. V was trimmed by 5 bases and J by 5 bases, leaving 9 bases between them. For the CDR3, the DNA is TGTGCCAGCAGTACCCCGGGGTATGGCTACACCTTC. It is translated as CASSTPGYGYTF.

The genes are TRBV18 and TRBJ2-7; 10 bases agree with TRBD1. CDR3 size: 16 residues. The germline CDR1 and CDR2 sequences are KGHSH and LQKENI. V lost 1 base, J lost 0 bases, and 3 bases stayed unmatched. The CDR3 region is CASSPQGQGSSYEQYF. In DNA, the CDR3 is TGTGCCAGCTCACCACAGGGACAGGGGAGCTCCTACGAGCAGTACTTC.

The rearrangement joins TRBV19 to TRBJ2-1; D possibly corresponds to TRBD2 (5 bases). The CDR3 contains 14 residues. Trimming stripped 3 bases from V and 2 bases from J, with 8 bases between. CDR1 is LNHDA and CDR2 is SQIVND in the germline V gene (reference sequence). In nucleotides, the CDR3 is TGTGCCAGTAGTATCGGACTTCCCTACAATGAGCAGTTCTTC. Translated: CASSIGLPYNEQFF.

The chain employs TRBV5-1 and TRBJ1-5, with D possibly being TRBD1 (6 bases). This CDR3 spans 15 amino acids. CDR1 SGHRS and CDR2 YFSETQ come from the germline V gene. V was cut by 4 bases and J by 3 bases, with 14 bases left in between. CDR3 DNA sequence: TGCGCCAGCAGCCGTGGGGGGGCAGACAATCAGCCCCAGCATTTT. As protein: CASSRGGADNQPQHF.

The rearrangement joins TRBV6-6 to TRBJ1-5; tentatively, D is TRBD1 (6 bases). This CDR3 contains 16 residues. Germline lookup yields CDR1 MNHNY and CDR2 SVGAGI (reference sequence). Deletions cut 4 bases from V and 0 bases from J, with 13 bases between. CDR3 coding DNA: TGTGCCAGCAGTTCCTCAGGGGTTAATAGCAATCAGCCCCAGCATTTT. It specifies CASSSSGVNSNQPQHF.

The chain couples TRBV19 to TRBJ1-1; D is unresolved. From germline, CDR1 is LNHDA and CDR2 SQIVND (reference sequence). Trimming cost V 1 base and J 0 bases, with 9 bases left between them. The CDR3 sequence is 15 residues long. The chain's CDR3 is CASSIAAALNTEAFF. CDR3 sequence (DNA): TGTGCCAGTAGTATAGCCGCGGCCTTGAACACTGAAGCTTTCTTT. Complete variable domain (other parts from reference TRBV19 and TRBJ1-1): DGGITQSPKYLFRKEGQNVTLSCEQNLNHDAMYWYRQDPGQGLRLIYYSQIVNDFQKGDIAEGYSVSREKKESFPLTVTSAQKNPTAFYLCASSIAAALNTEAFFGQGTRLTVV.

This clone has a handful of counts. The rearrangement links TRBV4-2 to TRBJ1-1; perhaps TRBD1 as D (5 bases). Germline CDR1 is LGHNA and CDR2 is YNFKEQ. This CDR3 contains 14 residues. The V end lost 0 bases, the J end lost 3 bases, and 8 bases lay between the germline ends. The DNA of the CDR3 is TGTGCCAGCAGCCAAGAGGGGGGGTACACTGAAGCTTTCTTT. Its protein is CASSQEGGYTEAFF.

The CDR3 DNA reads as TGTGCCAGTAGATACCGGGACAGGGGTGCCGGGGAGCTGTTTTTT. Translation: CASRYRDRGAGELFF. V usage is TRBV19 and J usage is TRBJ2-2; 10 bases map to TRBD1. CDR3 size: 15 residues. V shed 6 bases and J 6 bases; nucleotides not matched to a gene: 7. Germline loops: CDR1 LNHDA, CDR2 SQIVND (reference sequence).

V and J are TRBV6-1 and TRBJ1-1, with a weak D call TRBD1 (6 bases). V was shortened by 4 bases and J by 6 bases, with 21 bases between the two germline ends. Germline V gene data show CDR1 as MNHNS and CDR2 as SASEGT. This CDR3 is 16 amino acids long. CDR3 in amino acids: CASSGYINSGAPEAFF. The CDR3 DNA reads as TGTGCCAGCAGTGGGTATATCAATTCAGGGGCCCCTGAAGCTTTCTTT.

The chain employs TRBV5-1 and TRBJ1-1; TRBD1 might be the D (5 bases). The V gene lost 4 bases and the J gene lost 6 bases, with 22 bases spanning the gap. CDR3 length: 16 residues. Germline V gene sequence: CDR1 SGHRS, CDR2 YFSETQ. Written as DNA, the CDR3 is TGCGCCAGCAGCCTACAAGAAAAAAACGGAGGGGCTGAAGCTTTCTTT. It encodes CASSLQEKNGGAEAFF.

This clone was counted once. V is TRBV6-4 and J is TRBJ2-3; D may be TRBD2 (6 bases). Deletions cut 3 bases from V and 1 base from J, with 11 bases between. This CDR3 contains 15 residues. CDR1 is MRHNA and CDR2 is SNTAGT in the germline V gene. The CDR3 loop is CASSDSGAGTDTQYF. The CDR3 DNA follows: TGTGCCAGCAGTGATTCGGGAGCGGGCACAGATACGCAGTATTTT.

The V and J genes are TRBV27 and TRBJ2-7, with D hard to call. This CDR3 region has 14 residues. Trimming stripped 5 bases from V and 0 bases from J, with 11 bases between. CDR1 is MNHEY, CDR2 SMNVEV, per germline (reference sequence). The DNA for the CDR3 is TGTGCCAGCAGTATTTTAGCCAACTCCTACGAGCAGTACTTC. Encoded protein: CASSILANSYEQYF.

The chain couples TRBV4-1 to TRBJ1-2, with D maybe TRBD1 (5 bases). The CDR3 length is 17 residues. With 3 bases removed from V and 4 bases from J, the gap between germline ends came to 21 bases. Germline assignment: CDR1 MGHRA and CDR2 YSYEKL. The CDR3 spells CASSHGNGQGRSYGYTF. CDR3 coding DNA: TGCGCCAGCAGCCATGGTAACGGCCAGGGCCGGTCCTATGGCTACACCTTC.